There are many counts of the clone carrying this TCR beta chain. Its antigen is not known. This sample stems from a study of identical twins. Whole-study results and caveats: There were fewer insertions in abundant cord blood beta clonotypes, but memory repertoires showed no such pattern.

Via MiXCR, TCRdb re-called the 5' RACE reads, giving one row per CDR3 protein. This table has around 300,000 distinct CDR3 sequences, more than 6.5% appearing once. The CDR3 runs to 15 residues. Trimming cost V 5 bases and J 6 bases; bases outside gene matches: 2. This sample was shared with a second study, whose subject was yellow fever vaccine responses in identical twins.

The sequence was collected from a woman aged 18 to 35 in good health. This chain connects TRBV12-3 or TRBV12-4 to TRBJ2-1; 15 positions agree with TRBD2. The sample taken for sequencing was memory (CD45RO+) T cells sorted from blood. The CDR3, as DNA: TGTGCCAGCAGTGGGACTAGCGGGGGGTTCAATGAGCAGTTCTTC. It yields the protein CASSGTSGGFNEQFF.